The text below deals with one T cell receptor (beta chain). The data originate from a study of blood T cell repertoires in COVID-19. The study recruited people aged roughly 18 to 100 years across approximately 24 US areas. Participant reports of clinical history set cohort assignment. Cohort 3 donors counted as recovered after two negative PCRs, clearance, or resolved symptoms. Methods used by the authors: Amplification from reference gene primers served as the basis for estimated nucleated cell counts. The protocol was immunoSEQ multiplex PCR, while the TCRdb copy is restricted to in-frame clones and leaves out a portion. That table furnishes V, J and clone size, whereas the DNA furnished D and trimming. Seen here are some 150,000 clones, roughly 79% observed once, and the top ten hold 2.5% to 3%. The CDR3 covers 17 residues. The germline gives CDR1 SGHKS, CDR2 YYEKEE (reference sequence). V gave up 0 bases and J gave up 1 base; unmatched junction bases: 5.

This receptor was taken from a woman aged 50 to 60 who had recovered from COVID-19. This sequence joins TRBV5-5 and TRBJ1-5; 9 positions agree with TRBD1. The sequencing sample was made of PBMCs or T cells enriched from blood (not recorded which). In nucleotides, the CDR3 is TGTGCCAGCAGCTTGGTAGTGGGACAGGGAAGCAATCAGCCCCAGCATTTT. Translating it yields CASSLVVGQGSNQPQHF.